The T cell receptor beta chain under discussion was sequenced for a study of early T cells in non-severe SARS-CoV-2 infection. This clonotype has only a few counts. A single record per CDR3 protein comes from TCRdb applying MiXCR to the 5' RACE reads. The table shows some 64,000 distinct CDR3 sequences, with around 20% occurring only once. Germline CDR1 SGHAT, CDR2 FQNNGV. Trimming removed 5 bases from V and 8 bases from J, with 18 bases in between. CDR3 length equals 14 residues. This clonotype was obtained from an adult who was a healthcare worker with PCR-confirmed SARS-CoV-2 infection or an uninfected control (not recorded which). The material was whole blood, obtained at baseline. The chain carries TRBV11-2 and TRBJ1-2; TRBD1 is a possible D gene (5 bases). The CDR3 DNA reads TGTGCCAGCAGCCCCCAAACTGGGGCGAGAGGCTACACCTTC. Its translation is CASSPQTGARGYTF. Full variable domain (missing parts from reference TRBV11-2 and TRBJ1-2): EAGVAQSPRYKIIEKRQSVAFWCNPISGHATLYWYQQILGQGPKLLIQFQNNGVVDDSQLPKDRFSAERLKGVDSTLKIQPAKLEDSAVYLCASSPQTGARGYTFGSGTRLTVV.